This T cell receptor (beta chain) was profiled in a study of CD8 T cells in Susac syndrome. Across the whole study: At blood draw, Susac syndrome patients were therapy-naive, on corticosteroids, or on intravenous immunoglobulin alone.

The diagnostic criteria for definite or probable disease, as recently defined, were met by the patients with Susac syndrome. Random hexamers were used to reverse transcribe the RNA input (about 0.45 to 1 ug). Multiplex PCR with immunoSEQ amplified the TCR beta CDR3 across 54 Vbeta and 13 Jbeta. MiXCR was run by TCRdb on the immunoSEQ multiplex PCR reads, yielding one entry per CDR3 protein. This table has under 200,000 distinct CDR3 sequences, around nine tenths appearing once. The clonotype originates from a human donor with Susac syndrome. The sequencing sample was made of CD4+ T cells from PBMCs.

Written as DNA, the CDR3 is TGTGCCAGCAGCTTGGGCTTTTCCACCGGGGAGCTGTTTTTT. This translates into CASSLGFSTGELFF. The chain uses TRBV11-2 and TRBJ2-2; D is unclear. Germline V CDR1 and CDR2: SGHAT, FQNNGV. The CDR3 runs 14 residues. With 3 bases removed from V and 4 bases from J, the gap between germline ends came to 9 bases.